This is a list of T cell receptor beta chains from one sample in a study of CD4 and CD8 cells across lung adenocarcinoma regions. TCRdb analysed the PCR reads with MiXCR anew, one entry per CDR3 protein. The sample holds approximately 18,000 distinct CDR3 sequences, 51% seen once. Sequenced material: CD8+ T cells from the center of a lung tumor. The receptors stem from a female donor with lung adenocarcinoma. The CD4 and CD8 labels of this study may be unreliable. The CDR3 runs from the conserved cysteine through the conserved F or W. The D gene is left open where the match is weak. Where a row states a size, it is once, few, many or the class of an expanded clone; other rows omit it.

>TRBJ2-3|many|TRBV7-2|TRBD2
TGTGCCAGCAGCTTAGCGCTAGCGGGGGGGACCACAGATACGCAGTATTTT
CASSLALAGGTTDTQYF
>TRBJ2-5|-|TRBV6-4|-
TGTGCCAGCAGTCGGGTCCGGCCTAGGGAGACCCAGTACTTC
CASSRVRPRETQYF
>TRBJ2-1|-|TRBV6-1|TRBD2
TGTGCCAGCAAGGCAACCGGGACTAGCGGGATTGGTGAGCAGTTCTTC
CASKATGTSGIGEQFF
>TRBJ2-1|medium-sized|TRBV27|-
TGTGCCAGCAGTTTCATAGGTAATGAGCAGTTCTTC
CASSFIGNEQFF
>TRBJ2-7|many|TRBV6-5|-
TGTGCCAGCAGTTATGTCCGGGGGCAAGGCGAGCAGTACTTC
CASSYVRGQGEQYF
>TRBJ2-1|-|TRBV10-1|-
TGCGCCAGCAGTGGTGGACAGATATACAATGAGCAGTTCTTC
CASSGGQIYNEQFF
>TRBJ2-3|-|TRBV6-1|TRBD2
TGTGCCAGCAGTGAATATTTCGTCGGCGGGGGGGGTACAGATACGCAGTATTTT
CASSEYFVGGGGTDTQYF
>TRBJ2-6|-|TRBV27|-
TGTGCCAGCAGTTTACACCCCTCTGGGGCCAACGTCCTGACTTTC
CASSLHPSGANVLTF
>TRBJ1-2|few|TRBV7-2|-
TGTGCCAGCAGCTTAGCACAGGGCTACGCTGGCTACACCTTC
CASSLAQGYAGYTF
>TRBJ2-3|many|TRBV27|-
TGTGCCAGCAGTTTGACCGGAACTAGCACAGATACGCAGTATTTT
CASSLTGTSTDTQYF
>TRBJ2-1|-|TRBV11-2|-
TGTGCCAGCAGCTTAGGGGAAGCGGAATACAATGAGCAGTTCTTC
CASSLGEAEYNEQFF
>TRBJ2-2|-|TRBV11-3|TRBD1
TGTGCCAGCAGCGCGTCCGGGACAGGCACCGGGGAGCTGTTTTTT
CASSASGTGTGELFF
>TRBJ2-4|-|TRBV20-1|TRBD1
TGCAGTGCTAGTTCCGGGACAGGGACCCTAGCCAAAAACATTCAGTACTTC
CSASSGTGTLAKNIQYF
>TRBJ2-5|-|TRBV2|-
TGTGCGGGCCAGGCCCACGGAAGCCCAGAGACCCAGTACTTC
CAGQAHGSPETQYF
>TRBJ2-3|many|TRBV27|-
TGTGCCAGCGGTCCTCCAGATACGCAGTATTTT
CASGPPDTQYF
>TRBJ2-3|-|TRBV6-1|-
TGTGCCAGCAGTGACCCCTCGGGTGTGAGCACCGAGACGCAGTATTTT
CASSDPSGVSTETQYF
>TRBJ2-7|few|TRBV5-1|TRBD2
TGCGCCAGCAGCACTCGGACTAGCGGGAGTTTCGACGAGCAGTACTTC
CASSTRTSGSFDEQYF
>TRBJ2-1|-|TRBV20-1|-
TGCAGTGCTAGCGTAATCAAAGCAGGGTGGAACAATGAGCAGTTCTTC
CSASVIKAGWNNEQFF
>TRBJ1-4|few|TRBV6-1|-
TGTGCCAGCAAGGACAGTTCGGTTGAAAAACTGTTTTTT
CASKDSSVEKLFF
>TRBJ2-3|-|TRBV6-1|-
TGTGCCAGGGGCCACCGCGGGGTGAACACCGGGACGCAGTATTTT
CARGHRGVNTGTQYF
>TRBJ2-1|many|TRBV4-1|-
TGCGCCAGCAGCCAAGATGGGACTTCCTACAATGAGCAGTTCTTC
CASSQDGTSYNEQFF
>TRBJ2-5|-|TRBV10-2|TRBD2
TGCGCCAGCAGTGCCTTGGGAGGGTCGGAGACGCAGTACTTC
CASSALGGSETQYF